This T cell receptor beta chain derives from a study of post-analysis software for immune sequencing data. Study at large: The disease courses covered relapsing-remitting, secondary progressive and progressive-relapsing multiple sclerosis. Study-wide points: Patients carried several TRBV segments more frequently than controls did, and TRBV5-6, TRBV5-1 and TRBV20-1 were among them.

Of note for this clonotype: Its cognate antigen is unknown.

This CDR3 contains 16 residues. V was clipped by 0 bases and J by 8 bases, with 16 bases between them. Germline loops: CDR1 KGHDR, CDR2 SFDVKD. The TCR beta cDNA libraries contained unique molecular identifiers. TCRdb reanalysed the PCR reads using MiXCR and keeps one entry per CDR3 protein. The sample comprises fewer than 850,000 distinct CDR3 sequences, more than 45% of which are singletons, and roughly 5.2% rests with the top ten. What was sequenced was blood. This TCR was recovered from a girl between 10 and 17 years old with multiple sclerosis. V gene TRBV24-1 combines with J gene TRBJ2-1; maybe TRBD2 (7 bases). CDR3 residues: CATSDLRGRGNDEQFF. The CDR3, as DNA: TGTGCCACCAGTGATTTGAGGGGGAGGGGGAACGATGAGCAGTTCTTC.